This T cell receptor (beta chain) emerged from a study of T cell clonotyping in hematopoietic cell transplantation. Looking at the study overall: Cytoreduction preceded collection of pretransplant recipient samples.

This sample's time point: recipient sample about 28 days before transplant, after cytoreduction. Recipients were bled about 28 days pretransplant and at posttransplant days 30, 100, 180. Deletions cut 5 bases from V and 7 bases from J, with 16 bases between. This CDR3 spans 14 amino acids. Germline CDR1 and CDR2: SGHNT and YENEEA. Here immunoSEQ multiplex PCR was the method, and the copy in TCRdb shows in-frame clones only, minus some. The repertoire holds more than 25,000 clones, 85% to 95% seen once, with 2% to 2.5% in the top ten. This clone was detected once. Its antigen remains unknown. Study-wide points: Pathologically expanded recipient clonotypes increased progressively from day 30 to day 180 as diversity fell.

The V call is TRBV11-3, the J call TRBJ2-3; D is undetermined. The TCR comes from a man aged 50-59 years with acute myeloid leukemia. Some clones in this sample may be carry-over from other donors' samples. This sample comprised peripheral blood mononuclear cells, obtained before stem cell transplant. The CDR3 nucleotides read TGTGCCAGCAGCATAAGCCGGGCCGCGTATACGCAGTATTTT. This encodes CASSISRAAYTQYF.